Included here is one T cell receptor (beta chain) sequence, with context. The antigen is unknown. The data are from a study of OX40 agonist ivuxolimab in advanced cancers. At the level of the study: Patients were treated with ivuxolimab, an agonistic anti-OX40 (CD134) antibody.

The germline V and J ends were trimmed by 3 bases and 2 bases, with 8 bases remaining between them. The length of the CDR3 is 12 residues. Germline V gives CDR1 GTSNPN, CDR2 SVGIG (reference sequence). Overall study findings and caveats: Within 6 weeks, CD4+ and CD8+ blood T cells expanded clonally at 0.1 to 3.0 mg/kg. Clonal expansion among partial responders at 0.1-3.0 mg/kg ranked near the lowest.

Method: immunoSEQ multiplex PCR; TCRdb's copy keeps in-frame clones and lacks some. Among about 73,000 clones listed, about 92% were seen once. Here the sequenced sample was CD4+ or CD8+ T cells sorted from blood, taken in a trial of the OX40 agonist ivuxolimab. The chain uses TRBV30 and TRBJ2-7, with D perhaps TRBD1 (5 bases). The receptor was derived from an adult with an advanced solid tumor such as melanoma, head and neck, liver or kidney cancer. As DNA, the CDR3 is TGTGCCTGGAGGGACACACCCTACGAGCAGTACTTC. Its protein product is CAWRDTPYEQYF.